This T cell receptor (beta chain) originates from a study of shared clonotypes between healthy human individuals. Between the trimmed V and J ends, which lost 3 bases and 4 bases, there was a span of 10 bases. Germline V CDR1 and CDR2: LNHDA, SQIVND (reference sequence). There are 14 residues in the CDR3. Profiled with immunoSEQ multiplex PCR; TCRdb holds only in-frame clones, not every one. This table holds over a million clones, around 78% found once. This sequence originates from a man aged 18 to 35 in good health. Some clones in this sample may be carry-over from other donors' samples. Sample: memory CD4+ T cells from PBMCs. This sample's subset: CD45RA-negative fraction. The chain recombines TRBV19 with TRBJ1-3; no clear D gene. CDR3 sequence: CASSMLTAGNTIYF. In nucleotides, the CDR3 is TGTGCCAGTAGTATGCTGACCGCAGGAAACACCATATATTTT.